This T cell receptor beta chain originates from a study of T cells after yellow fever vaccination. Each CDR3 protein is one row after TCRdb ran MiXCR on the 5' RACE reads. The data show 350,000 or so distinct CDR3 sequences, 7% to 10% seen once. This clonotype was seen ten or more times. V lost 5 bases and J lost 5; bases outside the gene matches: 8. The CDR3 contains 14 residues. From germline, CDR1 is SGHRS and CDR2 YFSETQ. This sequence originates from a man aged 18 to 29 who received the YFV17D yellow fever vaccine. Here the sequenced sample was PBMCs, taken approximately 47 days after the first yellow fever vaccination. The rearrangement uses TRBV5-1 and TRBJ2-7; TRBD1 agrees at 9 bases. CDR3 DNA sequence: TGCGCCAGCAGACCCGGACAGGGGTTCGACGAGCAGTACTTC. Translation: CASRPGQGFDEQYF.